These 22 T cell receptor beta chains were all obtained from the same sample, sequenced in a study of graft-versus-host responses after intestinal transplantation (dated by TCRdb to the early 2020s). The library was generated by the immunoSEQ multiplex PCR assay. TCRdb retrieved this table from immuneACCESS and kept in-frame rearrangements only. Not all clones are present; in checked studies, unresolved V genes account for under half, and no reason is known for the remainder. The sample data list 9,500 to 15,000 clones, and roughly a third of these were observed just once. The top ten clones comprise roughly 3.4% of the sample. The time point label corresponds to: cells obtained before transplantation from donor or recipient. Mixed lymphocyte reactions plated 200,000 CFSE-labeled pre-transplant responders with 200,000 irradiated violet-dye-labeled stimulators and were cultured for roughly 6 days.

The material sequenced was alloreactive CD8+ T cells from a mixed lymphocyte reaction culture, taken before intestinal transplant. The sample's cell subset or site, from its label and the paper: CFSE-low proliferating T cells sorted from roughly six-day pre-transplant mixed lymphocyte reaction (GvH or HvG direction). These TCRs come from a human patient who received an intestinal transplant.

The chain employs TRBV9 and TRBJ2-5; D possibly corresponds to TRBD2 (6 bases). The DNA end favors TRBJ2-7, so the J call may be wrong. This CDR3 comprises 15 residues. CDR1 SGDLS and CDR2 YYNGEE come from the germline V gene. The CDR3 bases are TGTGCCAGCAGCGTAGATAGCGGCGTTGCCTACGAGCAGTACTTC. It codes for CASSVDSGVAYEQYF.

This clone was found a few times. CDR3 loop: CASSHSGSPPYEQYF. DNA of the CDR3: TGTGCCAGCAGTCATAGCGGGAGCCCCCCCTACGAGCAGTACTTC. The chain couples TRBV7-4 to TRBJ2-7; 9 positions match TRBD2. V lost 6 bases and J lost 2; bases outside the gene matches: 8. The germline CDR1 and CDR2 sequences are SGHVT and SQSDAQ. There are 15 residues in the CDR3.

On this clone: An end of the junction does not agree with germline; a read error may underlie this. The chain couples TRBV4-1 to TRBJ2-1, with D unresolved. The CDR3 has 13 residues. In germline, CDR1 is MGHRA, CDR2 YSYEKL. The CDR3 nucleotides read TGTGCCAGCAGCCAATCCCCCTATGGCGAGCAGTTCTTC. Translating gives CASSQSPYGEQFF.

V is TRBV11-2 and J is TRBJ2-7; 16 positions agree with TRBD2. The CDR3 sequence is 18 residues long. Germline loops: CDR1 SGHAT, CDR2 FQNNGV. V was pared by 5 bases and J by 4 bases, with 11 bases of the junction left unmatched. CDR3 amino acids: CASSIPGLAGGPLYEQYF. The CDR3 bases are TGTGCCAGCAGCATACCGGGACTAGCGGGAGGGCCCCTTTACGAGCAGTACTTC.

The V and J genes are TRBV7-6 and TRBJ2-7; tentatively, D is TRBD1 or TRBD2 (5 bases each). Trimming cost V 5 bases and J 6 bases, with 17 bases left between them. The CDR3 is made up of 14 amino acids. Germline assignment: CDR1 SGHVS and CDR2 FNYEAQ. The CDR3 coding sequence is TGTGCCAGCAGCAGAGGGGTACGTGGTTTCGAGCAGTACTTC. Protein sequence: CASSRGVRGFEQYF.

V and J are TRBV27 and TRBJ2-3; D is possibly TRBD1 or TRBD2 (5 bases each). The CDR3 consists of 13 residues. The ends were cut back, 4 bases at V and 8 bases at J, with 13 bases in the middle. CDR1 and CDR2 from the germline V gene are MNHEY and SMNVEV (reference sequence). The CDR3 DNA reads as TGTGCCAGCAGTTACGGGTGGGGGTTTACGCAGTATTTT. It codes for CASSYGWGFTQYF.

The rearrangement joins TRBV9 to TRBJ1-1; maybe TRBD1 (5 bases). This CDR3 comprises 16 residues. The V gene's germline CDR1 is SGDLS and CDR2 YYNGEE. The V gene lost 2 bases and the J gene lost 0 bases, with 14 bases spanning the gap. The CDR3 region is CASSVRPGLMNTEAFF. The CDR3 region has the DNA TGTGCCAGCAGCGTCCGACCGGGACTTATGAACACTGAAGCTTTCTTT.

This chain joins TRBV11-2 and TRBJ2-1, with no clear D. CDR3 length: 11 residues. The V and J ends lost 2 bases and 9 bases respectively, with 5 bases between them. Germline-derived CDR1 and CDR2 are SGHAT and FQNNGV. The CDR3 sequence: CASSLNGEQFF. The CDR3 DNA reads as TGTGCCAGCAGCTTAAATGGTGAGCAGTTCTTC.

The genes are TRBV5-4 and TRBJ2-7, with no clear D. Germline assignment: CDR1 SGHNT and CDR2 YYREEE (reference sequence). The CDR3 has 13 amino acids. Trimming took off 1 base at V and 5 bases at J, with 10 bases between the two ends. The CDR3 DNA follows: TGTGCCAGCAGCTTGTTAGGGTCTGACGAGCAGTACTTC. It is translated as CASSLLGSDEQYF.

The sample holds a few counts of this clone. The chain combines TRBV13 with TRBJ1-1; no clear D gene. The CDR3 runs to 17 residues. Germline CDR1 reads PRHDT; CDR2 reads FYEKMQ (reference sequence). The V gene lost 1 base and the J gene lost 8 bases, with 23 bases spanning the gap. CDR3 residues: CASSLVDRSPEGGEAFF. The CDR3 DNA sequence: TGTGCCAGCAGCTTAGTGGACCGGTCGCCTGAGGGCGGGGAAGCTTTCTTT.

The chain combines TRBV6-5 with TRBJ2-7, with 9 bases that match TRBD2. This CDR3 is 13 amino acids long. Germline lookup yields CDR1 MNHEY and CDR2 SVGAGI. Losses at the gene ends were 2 bases for V and 5 bases for J; bases not matched to a gene: 1. The CDR3 is CASSYSGRNEQYF. DNA for the CDR3: TGTGCCAGCAGTTACAGCGGGAGGAACGAGCAGTACTTC.

This clone was seen just once. The chain joins TRBV5-1 to TRBJ1-5, with 9 bases lining up with TRBD1. Unmatched junction bases numbered 5, after V lost 3 bases and J lost 4 bases. This CDR3 has 15 amino acids. CDR1 and CDR2 (germline): SGHRS, YFSETQ. CDR3 in amino acids: CASSYWTGENQPQHF. CDR3 bases: TGCGCCAGCAGCTACTGGACAGGGGAGAATCAGCCCCAGCATTTT.

This clone occurred a few times. The chain combines TRBV7-4 with TRBJ2-5, with D unresolved. V gave up 2 bases and J gave up 3 bases, with 7 bases separating them. The CDR3 runs 13 residues. Germline V gene lookup returns CDR1 SGHVT and CDR2 SQSDAQ. The CDR3: CASSLWPKETQYF. CDR3 in DNA: TGTGCCAGCAGCTTATGGCCGAAAGAGACCCAGTACTTC.

The genes are TRBV7-8 and TRBJ2-5; 14 bases agree with TRBD2. Judging by the DNA end, TRBJ2-7 fits better; the J call may be wrong. CDR1 is SGHVS, CDR2 FQNEAQ, per germline. CDR3 length: 19 residues. In nucleotides, the CDR3 is TGTGCCAGCAGCTTAGGGGGGACTAGCGGGAGTCGGGGCTCCTACGAGCAGTACTTC. It encodes CASSLGGTSGSRGSYEQYF.

The chain uses TRBV19 and TRBJ1-5; no clear D gene. Trimming pared 5 bases from V and 0 bases from J, leaving 11 bases between. The CDR3 has 15 residues. Looked up from germline, CDR1 is LNHDA and CDR2 is SQIVND (reference sequence). This CDR3 is CASSRASYSNQPQHF. The CDR3 DNA reads TGTGCCAGTAGTCGGGCGTCATATAGCAATCAGCCCCAGCATTTT.

The rearrangement links TRBV7-9 to TRBJ2-2; TRBD1 is a possible D gene (6 bases). The germline CDR1 and CDR2 sequences are SEHNR and FQNEAQ (reference sequence). This CDR3 comprises 13 residues. The V end lost 9 bases, the J end lost 1 base, and 9 bases lay between the germline ends. CDR3 bases: TGTGCCAGAGGACAGCTGAACACCGGGGAGCTGTTTTTT. This encodes CARGQLNTGELFF.

This clone was recorded a few times. The rearrangement uses TRBV7-3 and TRBJ2-5, with 7 bases fitting TRBD2. This CDR3 is built from 18 residues. The V and J ends lost 5 bases and 1 base, in that order; junction bases with no gene match: 16. Germline CDR1 SGHTA, CDR2 FQGTGA. CDR3 DNA: TGTGCCAGCAGCGGCGCGGCGGGAGTGTTCTTTCGCCAAGAGACCCAGTACTTC. This gives the protein CASSGAAGVFFRQETQYF.

In its sample, this clone was seen a few times. The rearrangement uses TRBV6-5 and TRBJ2-5; D perhaps matches TRBD2 (5 bases). CDR1 is MNHEY and CDR2 is SVGAGI in the germline V gene. The CDR3 is 14 residues long. The V gene lost 5 bases and the J gene lost 2 bases, with 12 bases spanning the gap. As DNA, the CDR3 is TGTGCCAGCAGTCCCGGACTGCAACAAGAGACCCAGTACTTC. This codes for CASSPGLQQETQYF.

Remarks on this clone: The same CDR3 arises from other DNA sequences in this sample as well. V gene TRBV28 combines with J gene TRBJ2-1; D gene uncertain. V lost 0 bases, J lost 6 bases, and 3 bases lay in between. There are 12 residues in the CDR3. Per the germline V gene, CDR1 is MDHEN and CDR2 is SYDVKM. In DNA, the CDR3 is TGTGCCAGCAGTTTATGGGGCAATGAGCAGTTCTTC. Amino acid sequence: CASSLWGNEQFF. Drawing the rest from reference TRBV28 and TRBJ2-1, the complete variable domain is DVKVTQSSRYLVKRTGEKVFLECVQDMDHENMFWYRQDPGLGLRLIYFSYDVKMKEKGDIPEGYSVSREKKERFSLILESASTNQTSMYLCASSLWGNEQFFGPGTRLTVL.

This clone was picked up a small number of times. The chain combines TRBV5-8 with TRBJ2-1, with TRBD1 matching over 7 bases. Germline V gene sequence: CDR1 SGHTS, CDR2 YDEGEE. The ends lost 5 bases at V and 1 base at J; junction bases unmatched: 6. CDR3 length: 15 residues. CDR3 protein: CASSYGDSSYNEQFF. CDR3 coding DNA: TGTGCCAGCAGTTATGGGGACAGTTCCTACAATGAGCAGTTCTTC.

This clone was detected once. The V gene is TRBV4-1, the J gene TRBJ1-1; 8 bases are a match to TRBD1. The V segment lost 6 bases and the J segment 4 bases; nucleotides outside the gene matches: 1. This CDR3 spans 12 amino acids. Germline CDR1 reads MGHRA; CDR2 reads YSYEKL. CDR3 loop: CASRTGGTEAFF. In nucleotides, the CDR3 is TGCGCCAGCAGAACAGGGGGCACTGAAGCTTTCTTT.

V is TRBV7-3 and J is TRBJ2-4; D remains unclear. Per the germline V gene, CDR1 is SGHTA and CDR2 is FQGTGA. The CDR3 is made up of 17 amino acids. V gave up 2 bases and J gave up 2 bases, with 16 bases separating them. The CDR3 coding sequence is TGTGCCAGCAGCTTAGCGGCTTCCAGAACCTCCAAAAACATTCAGTACTTC. Translation gives CASSLAASRTSKNIQYF.